This TCR beta chain was observed in a study of blood T cells in healthy people across ages. Extraction of total RNA produced a minimum of 5 micrograms from each sample. The CDR3 is 13 amino acids. Germline V CDR1 and CDR2: SGHDT, YYEEEE. A second about 7 to 12 cycle PCR used barcoded and J-beta primers. Using its own MiXCR run on the 5' RACE reads, TCRdb lists one record per CDR3 protein. The profile covers around 690,000 distinct CDR3 sequences, with roughly three fifths appearing a single time and around 37% taken by the ten largest. This clonotype was obtained from a man aged 55 to 69 in good health. The rearrangement joins TRBV5-6 to TRBJ2-4; unclear D gene. Near its end, the DNA agrees better with TRBJ2-7, so the J call may be wrong. The sequencing sample was made of blood. The CDR3 region is CASSLGWQNEQYF. The DNA for the CDR3 is TGTGCCAGCAGCTTGGGCTGGCAGAACGAGCAGTACTTC.